The next 19 T cell receptor beta chains were all read from a single sample in a study of Tregs in tolerant kidney transplant recipients. The nonmyeloablative bone marrow transplants came from related graft donors, with transient mixed chimerism. Profiled with immunoSEQ multiplex PCR; TCRdb holds only in-frame clones, not every one. The repertoire holds around 50,000 clones, with approximately 91% as singletons. The sequencing used CD8+ T cells from blood (PBMCs), collected 24 months after the transplant. The receptors here all came from a human patient who received a combined kidney and bone marrow transplant. The T cells may partly be graft donor cells.

Judged by abundance, this clone is medium-sized. The chain couples TRBV6-4 to TRBJ2-3; 8 bases agree with TRBD2. This CDR3 is built from 15 residues. The junction had 4 bases not matched to a gene; V was cut back by 4 bases and J by 1 base. The germline gives CDR1 MRHNA, CDR2 SNTAGT. CDR3 bases: TGTGCCAGCAGTGCCTCAGCGGGGGGCACAGATACGCAGTATTTT. Translated: CASSASAGGTDTQYF.

V gene TRBV7-8 combines with J gene TRBJ1-4; tentative D call: TRBD1 (5 bases). V gave up 2 bases and J gave up 3 bases, with 10 bases separating them. This CDR3 has 15 residues. CDR1 is SGHVS, CDR2 FQNEAQ, per germline. This chain's CDR3 is CASSLSTASNEKLFF. The DNA of the CDR3 is TGTGCCAGCAGCTTATCGACAGCCTCTAATGAAAAACTGTTTTTT. The full variable domain, in which reference TRBV7-8 and TRBJ1-4 provide the parts outside the CDR3, is GAGVSQSPRYKVAKRGQDVALRCDPISGHVSLFWYQQALGQGPEFLTYFQNEAQLDKSGLPSDRFFAERPEGSVSTLKIQRTQQEDSAVYLCASSLSTASNEKLFFGSGTQLSVL.

The V call is TRBV7-6, the J call TRBJ2-7; 10 bases agree with TRBD1. Germline trimming cut 5 bases from V and 3 bases from J; bases unmatched to any gene: 7. The V gene's germline CDR1 is SGHVS and CDR2 FNYEAQ. The CDR3 has 15 amino acids. The CDR3 sequence is CASSAGTGEGYEQYF. DNA for the CDR3: TGTGCCAGCAGCGCCGGGACAGGGGAAGGCTACGAGCAGTACTTC.

The chain uses TRBV28 and TRBJ2-7; the match to TRBD1 covers 8 bases. There are 13 residues in the CDR3. V gave up 3 bases and J gave up 3 bases; unmatched junction bases: 1. Germline CDR1 is MDHEN and CDR2 is SYDVKM. The CDR3: CASSFGQGYEQYF. CDR3 DNA: TGTGCCAGCAGTTTTGGACAGGGCTACGAGCAGTACTTC.

The chain has TRBV7-9 and TRBJ1-6; 9 nucleotides line up with TRBD1. Trimming cost V 3 bases and J 14 bases; bases outside gene matches: 14. The germline CDR1 and CDR2 sequences are SEHNR and FQNEAQ (reference sequence). CDR3 size: 16 residues. DNA for the CDR3: TGTGCCAGCAGCTTTCTTAAGGGACAGGGAGATTTTTCCCTCCACTTT. Protein product: CASSFLKGQGDFSLHF.

This chain links TRBV21-1 with TRBJ2-6; the table names TRBD1, a call not compared with the DNA. TRBV21-1 is deemed a pseudogene. The CDR3 is 16 amino acids. DNA for the CDR3: TGTGCCAGCAACTTAAAGAGACAGCCGGGGGCCAACGTCCTGACTTTC. Residues: CASNLKRQPGANVLTF.

There are a few counts of this clone. The chain uses TRBV27 and TRBJ2-1; D gene uncertain. The CDR3 length is 14 residues. CDR1 is MNHEY, CDR2 SMNVEV, per germline (reference sequence). V was cut by 4 bases and J by 2 bases, with 9 bases left in between. This CDR3 is CASSSPSPYNEQFF. The CDR3 DNA reads TGTGCCAGCAGTTCCCCCTCCCCCTACAATGAGCAGTTCTTC.

The chain is built from TRBV27 and TRBJ2-7; 8 nucleotides agree with TRBD1. CDR1 is MNHEY and CDR2 is SMNVEV in the germline V gene (reference sequence). J was trimmed by 4 bases and V by 6 bases; bases with no gene match: 8. The CDR3 is made up of 14 amino acids. CDR3 DNA sequence: TGTGCCAGCAGGCTGACAGGGGCAATTTACGAGCAGTACTTC. Translated, it gives CASRLTGAIYEQYF.

The chain couples TRBV14 to TRBJ2-3; D might be TRBD2 (5 bases). Trimming stripped 1 base from V and 4 bases from J, with 18 bases between. The CDR3 length is 17 residues. The germline V gene encodes CDR1 SGHDN and CDR2 FVKESK. The CDR3 nucleotides read TGTGCCAGCAGCCAAGTGTACGGGATGGTGGGCGCAGATACGCAGTATTTT. Translating gives CASSQVYGMVGADTQYF.

This chain uses TRBV7-9 with TRBJ2-4; 12 bases match TRBD2. Germline assignment: CDR1 SEHNR and CDR2 FQNEAQ (reference sequence). The CDR3 loop spans 16 amino acids. V gave up 3 bases and J gave up 6 bases; unmatched junction bases: 6. CDR3 sequence reads: CASSFRLAGVANIQYF. CDR3 DNA: TGTGCCAGCAGCTTTCGACTAGCGGGAGTTGCAAACATTCAGTACTTC.

The chain links TRBV10-3 to TRBJ1-1; 10 bases are a match to TRBD1. J was trimmed by 0 bases and V by 6 bases; bases with no gene match: 4. The germline V gene encodes CDR1 ENHRY and CDR2 SYGVKD. The CDR3 length is 15 residues. In DNA form, the CDR3 reads TGTGCCATCAGCCCCGGGACAGGGGTGAACACTGAAGCTTTCTTT. This gives the protein CAISPGTGVNTEAFF.

This chain uses TRBV12-1 with TRBJ1-5; the table's TRBD1 call for D was not verified on the DNA. TRBV12-1 is a pseudogene. The CDR3 runs 16 residues. This chain's CDR3 is CASSFDPGVNNQPQHF. The CDR3 coding sequence is TGTGCCAGCAGCTTTGATCCAGGGGTTAATAATCAGCCCCAGCATTTT.

The genes are TRBV11-2 and TRBJ2-5; the D is unclear. The V and J ends lost 3 bases and 4 bases respectively, with 9 bases between them. The germline gives CDR1 SGHAT, CDR2 FQNNGV. This CDR3 is built from 13 residues. CDR3 sequence: CASSLPRIETQYF. CDR3 bases: TGTGCCAGCAGCTTGCCCAGGATAGAGACCCAGTACTTC.

The gene calls are TRBV6-6 and TRBJ2-2, with 9 bases identical to TRBD1. J was trimmed by 6 bases and V by 6 bases; bases with no gene match: 5. Germline V gene data show CDR1 as MNHNY and CDR2 as SVGAGI (reference sequence). The CDR3 has 14 residues. In nucleotides, the CDR3 is TGTGCCAGCAGCCCGGGACAGGGAGCCGGGGAGCTGTTTTTT. Protein product: CASSPGQGAGELFF.

The chain has TRBV7-2 and TRBJ2-7, with 10 bases lining up with TRBD2. Looked up from germline, CDR1 is SGHTA and CDR2 is FQGNSA. The CDR3 covers 15 residues. The V gene end was trimmed by 6 bases and the J gene end by 2 bases; junction bases not matched to a gene: 7. DNA for the CDR3: TGTGCCAGCAGTCGCCTAGCGGGAGTCCCCTACGAGCAGTACTTC. Residues: CASSRLAGVPYEQYF.

The V and J genes are TRBV11-3 and TRBJ2-3, with 12 bases lining up with TRBD2. Germline loops: CDR1 SGHNT, CDR2 YENEEA. The CDR3 has 14 residues. The trim removed 1 base at V and 8 bases at J, leaving 1 base unmatched. CDR3 coding DNA: TGTGCCAGCAGCTTAGCTAGCGGGGGGGGTACGCAGTATTTT. This translates into CASSLASGGGTQYF.

This chain links TRBV5-6 with TRBJ2-1; TRBD1 agrees at 11 bases. Germline trimming cut 4 bases from V and 7 bases from J; bases unmatched to any gene: 7. CDR3 length equals 15 residues. CDR1 and CDR2 from the germline V gene are SGHDT and YYEEEE. This chain's CDR3 is CASSRRDRGGNEQFF. CDR3 sequence (DNA): TGTGCCAGCAGCCGCCGGGACAGGGGGGGGAATGAGCAGTTCTTC.

The chain couples TRBV10-2 to TRBJ2-5, with 9 bases aligning to TRBD2. The J call may be mistaken, given a closer DNA end match to TRBJ2-7. The length of the CDR3 is 15 residues. Germline assignment: CDR1 WSHSY and CDR2 SAAADI. In DNA form, the CDR3 reads TGCGCCAGCACCGAGCGGGGGGAATACCTCTACGAGCAGTACTTC. It is translated as CASTERGEYLYEQYF.

The V and J genes are TRBV19 and TRBJ2-1; 12 bases map to TRBD2. V lost 3 bases, J lost 8 bases, and 8 bases stayed unmatched. The CDR3 is 16 amino acids. CDR1 is LNHDA, CDR2 SQIVND, per germline (reference sequence). The CDR3 DNA reads TGTGCCAGTAGTATTACTAGCGGGAGGAGTTCTCATGAGCAGTTCTTC. This sequence encodes CASSITSGRSSHEQFF.